This T cell receptor beta chain stems from a study of CD4 T cells in relation to SARS-CoV-2 and coronaviruses (dated by TCRdb to the early 2020s). A note on the overall study: HLA restriction was mapped for shared crossreactive spike epitopes using patient-derived lymphoblastoid cell lines. The study assessed, at the TCR clonotype level, memory CD4+ T cell crossreactivity between SARS-CoV-2 and common cold coronavirus spike proteins. The Adaptive Biotechnologies TCR-sequencing kit was used to sequence samples from three pre-COVID donors and the naive versus memory experiments, while other data came from Illumina-based sequencing. Expansion assays from other donors in the study were sequenced with a different, Illumina-based TCR-beta assay. Broader findings and caveats from the paper: Because no donor provided both pre-pandemic and post-infection samples, tracing the source of pre-existing responses was limited. Small numbers of patients and of tested TCRs limited the study. Crossreactivity analysis was centred on spike protein, so crossreactivity against other viral proteins was not assessed. Sequencing naive versus memory cells indicated that the assay picks up memory recall responses, not primary responses primed during culture. Memory CD4+ clonotypes crossrecognizing SARS-CoV-2 and at least one common cold coronavirus spike were found in around 59% of donors. Significantly weaker SARS-CoV-2-driven expansion was shown by crossreactive clones than by monoreactive clones, consistent with antigenic imprinting.

A few counts support this clone. Its antigen is currently not known. No base quality information exists; no much larger clone differs at one position. The CDR3 runs 13 residues from the cysteine to the phenylalanine. CDR3 DNA is the only sequence kept; it has 39 bases, read in frame from the first base. V is reduced by 7 bases and J by 2 bases, leaving a spacing of 8 bases between them. As encoded in the germline V gene (reference sequence), CDR1 is LNHDA while CDR2 is SQIVND. Uncultured naive and memory CD4+ T cell DNA received deep-resolution immunoSEQ TCR-beta sequencing. Turning to the authors' computational methods: During preprocessing, nonproductive sequences were removed, as were CDR3s that did not start with C, did not end with F or W, or were shorter than 7 amino acids. Cultured and uncultured naive and memory CD4+ repertoires were searched for previously identified spike- and CEF-reactive CDR3s. Pairwise Levenshtein distance, computed with the stringdist R package after three terminal residues were trimmed from each end, was used as the measure of CDR3 homology. Imported from immuneACCESS, the table was reduced by TCRdb to in-frame sequences with V and J called. These copies leave out some clones; in studies compared against another copy, an unresolved V gene accounts for under half, and the cause of the remainder is not known. The D gene and trimming were derived from the DNA, and the V and J assignments and clone size from that table. Counted in this sample were about 65,000 clones; 87% of them appeared once. Jointly, the top ten make up 1.6% of the sample.

CD4+ T cells from unexposed donors were collected before the COVID-19 pandemic (2011-2018). To separate naive from memory CD4+ T cells, cryopreserved PBMCs first underwent CD4 enrichment and then EasySep naive CD4+ T cell enrichment. Leukapheresis product for the unexposed donors was bought commercially. Ficoll-Paque PLUS gradient centrifugation was used to isolate PBMCs from either whole blood or leukapheresis product. PBMCs were either used fresh in the expansion assay or cryopreserved at -140 degrees C. The QIAamp Micro DNA Kit was used to extract genomic DNA from the CD4+ T cells. The clonotype comes from a human donor in good health. Rearrangement joined TRBV19 to TRBJ2-2, with the D gene possibly TRBD1 or TRBD2, each one fitting 5 bases. Sequences were obtained from memory CD4+ T cells from PBMCs. Read against the paper, the sample's cell subset or site label means: memory (non-naive) CD4+ T cells. The DNA sequence is TGTGCCAGTACGGGGCCAAACACCGGGGAGCTGTTTTTT. It codes for CASTGPNTGELFF.